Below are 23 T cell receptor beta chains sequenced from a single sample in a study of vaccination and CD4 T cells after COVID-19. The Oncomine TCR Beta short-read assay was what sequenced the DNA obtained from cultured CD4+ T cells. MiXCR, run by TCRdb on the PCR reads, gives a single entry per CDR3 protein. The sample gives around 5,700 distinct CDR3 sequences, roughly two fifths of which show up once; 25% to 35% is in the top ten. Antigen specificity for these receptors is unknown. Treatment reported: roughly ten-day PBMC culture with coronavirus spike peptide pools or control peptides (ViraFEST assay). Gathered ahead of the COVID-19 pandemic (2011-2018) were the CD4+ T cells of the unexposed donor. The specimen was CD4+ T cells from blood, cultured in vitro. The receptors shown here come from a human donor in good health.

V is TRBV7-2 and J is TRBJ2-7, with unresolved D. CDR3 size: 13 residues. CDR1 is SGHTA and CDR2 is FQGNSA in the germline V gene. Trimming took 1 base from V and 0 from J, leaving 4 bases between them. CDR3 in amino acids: CASSLGFSYEQYF. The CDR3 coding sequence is TGTGCCAGCAGCTTAGGTTTCTCCTACGAGCAGTACTTC.

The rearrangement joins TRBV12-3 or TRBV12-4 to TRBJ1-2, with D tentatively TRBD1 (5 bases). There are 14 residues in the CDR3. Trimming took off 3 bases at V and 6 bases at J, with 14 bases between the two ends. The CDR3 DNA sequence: TGTGCCAGCAGTTTTCCCCAGGGTGGGGATGGCTACACCTTC. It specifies CASSFPQGGDGYTF.

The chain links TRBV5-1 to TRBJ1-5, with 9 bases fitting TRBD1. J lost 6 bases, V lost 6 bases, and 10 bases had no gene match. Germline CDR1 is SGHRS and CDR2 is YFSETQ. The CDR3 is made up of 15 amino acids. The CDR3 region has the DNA TGCGCCAGCAACCCACCCGGACAGGGGTTTCAGCCCCAGCATTTT. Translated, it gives CASNPPGQGFQPQHF.

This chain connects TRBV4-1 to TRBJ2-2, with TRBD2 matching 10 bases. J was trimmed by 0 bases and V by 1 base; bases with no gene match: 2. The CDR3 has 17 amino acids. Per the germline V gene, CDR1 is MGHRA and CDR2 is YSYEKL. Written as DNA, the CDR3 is TGCGCCAGCAGCCAAGTTAGCGGGGGGCCGAACACCGGGGAGCTGTTTTTT. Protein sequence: CASSQVSGGPNTGELFF.

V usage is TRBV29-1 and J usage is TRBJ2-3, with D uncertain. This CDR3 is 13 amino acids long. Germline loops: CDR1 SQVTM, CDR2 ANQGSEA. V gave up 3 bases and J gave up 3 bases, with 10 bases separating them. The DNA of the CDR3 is TGCAGCGTTGACCCCCCTGGGACAGATACGCAGTATTTT. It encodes CSVDPPGTDTQYF.

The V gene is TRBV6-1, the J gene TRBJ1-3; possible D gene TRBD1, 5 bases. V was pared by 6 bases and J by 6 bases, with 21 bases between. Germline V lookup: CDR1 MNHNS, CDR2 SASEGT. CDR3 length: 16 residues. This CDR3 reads CASRLTVGGNLNTIYF. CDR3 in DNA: TGTGCCAGCAGGCTAACGGTCGGGGGAAACCTAAACACCATATATTTT.

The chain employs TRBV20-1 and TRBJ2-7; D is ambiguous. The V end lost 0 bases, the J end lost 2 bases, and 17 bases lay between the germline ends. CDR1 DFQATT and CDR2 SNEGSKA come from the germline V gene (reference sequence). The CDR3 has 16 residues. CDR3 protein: CSARDLSGRPAYEQYF. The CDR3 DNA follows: TGCAGTGCTAGAGATCTATCGGGTAGGCCGGCCTACGAGCAGTACTTC.

CDR3: CSARDPRLPTEAFF. CDR3 coding DNA: TGCAGTGCTAGAGATCCTAGGCTGCCCACTGAAGCTTTCTTT. The chain couples TRBV20-1 to TRBJ1-1; D gene unclear. The CDR3 is made up of 14 amino acids. V lost 0 bases to trimming and J lost 4 bases, with 12 bases between them. From germline, CDR1 is DFQATT and CDR2 SNEGSKA (reference sequence).

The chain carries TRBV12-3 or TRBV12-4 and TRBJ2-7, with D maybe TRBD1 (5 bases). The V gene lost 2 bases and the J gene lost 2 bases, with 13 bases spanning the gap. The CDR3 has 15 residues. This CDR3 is CASSLIGPGTYEQYF. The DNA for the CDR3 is TGTGCCAGCAGTTTAATTGGTCCAGGGACCTACGAGCAGTACTTC.

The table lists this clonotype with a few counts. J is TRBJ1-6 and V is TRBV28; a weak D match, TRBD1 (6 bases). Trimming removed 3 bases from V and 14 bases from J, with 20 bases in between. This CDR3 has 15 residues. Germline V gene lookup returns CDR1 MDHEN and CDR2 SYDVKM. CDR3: CASSLSGASSGTLHF. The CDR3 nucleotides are TGTGCCAGCAGTTTGTCAGGGGCCTCGAGTGGGACCCTCCACTTT.

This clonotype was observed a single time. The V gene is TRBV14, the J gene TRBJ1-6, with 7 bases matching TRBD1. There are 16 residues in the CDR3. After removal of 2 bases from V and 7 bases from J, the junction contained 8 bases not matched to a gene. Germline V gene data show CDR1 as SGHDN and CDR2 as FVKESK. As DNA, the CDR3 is TGTGCCAGCAGCCAACGACTGTTGACAGGGAATTCACCCCTCCACTTT. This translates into CASSQRLLTGNSPLHF.

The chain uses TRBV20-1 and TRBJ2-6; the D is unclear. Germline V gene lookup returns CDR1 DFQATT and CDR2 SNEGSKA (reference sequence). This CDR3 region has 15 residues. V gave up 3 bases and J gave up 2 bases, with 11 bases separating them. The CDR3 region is CSARMRRAGANVLTF. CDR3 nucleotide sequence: TGCAGTGCTAGGATGCGCCGGGCTGGGGCCAACGTCCTGACTTTC.

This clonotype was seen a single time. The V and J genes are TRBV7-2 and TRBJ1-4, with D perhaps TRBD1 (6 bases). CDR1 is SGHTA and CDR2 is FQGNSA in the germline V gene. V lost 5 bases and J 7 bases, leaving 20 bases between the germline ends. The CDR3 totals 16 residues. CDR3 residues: CASSQNSPGASEKLFF. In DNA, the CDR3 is TGTGCCAGCAGCCAAAACTCCCCGGGGGCCAGTGAAAAACTGTTTTTT.

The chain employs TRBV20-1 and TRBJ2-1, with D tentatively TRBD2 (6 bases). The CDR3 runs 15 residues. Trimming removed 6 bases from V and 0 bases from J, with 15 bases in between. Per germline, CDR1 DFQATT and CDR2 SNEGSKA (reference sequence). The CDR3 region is CSARTGSGSYNEQFF. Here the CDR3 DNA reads TGCAGTGCCCGAACCGGGAGTGGCTCCTACAATGAGCAGTTCTTC.

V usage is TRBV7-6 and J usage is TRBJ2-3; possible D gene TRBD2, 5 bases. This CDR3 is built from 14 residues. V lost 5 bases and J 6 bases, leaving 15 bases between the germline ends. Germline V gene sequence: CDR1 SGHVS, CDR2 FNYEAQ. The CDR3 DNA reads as TGTGCCAGCAGCCTCGGACTGGCACGCGATACGCAGTATTTT. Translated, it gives CASSLGLARDTQYF.

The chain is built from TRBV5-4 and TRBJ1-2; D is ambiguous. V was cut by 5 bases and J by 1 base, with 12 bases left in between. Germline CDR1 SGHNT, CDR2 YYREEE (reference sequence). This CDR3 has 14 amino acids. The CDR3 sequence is CASSPGNLNYGYTF. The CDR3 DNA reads TGTGCCAGCAGTCCCGGGAACCTTAACTATGGCTACACCTTC. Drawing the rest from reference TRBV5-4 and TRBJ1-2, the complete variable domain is ETGVTQSPTHLIKTRGQQVTLRCSSQSGHNTVSWYQQALGQGPQFIFQYYREEENGRGNFPPRFSGLQFPNYSSELNVNALELDDSALYLCASSPGNLNYGYTFGSGTRLTVV.

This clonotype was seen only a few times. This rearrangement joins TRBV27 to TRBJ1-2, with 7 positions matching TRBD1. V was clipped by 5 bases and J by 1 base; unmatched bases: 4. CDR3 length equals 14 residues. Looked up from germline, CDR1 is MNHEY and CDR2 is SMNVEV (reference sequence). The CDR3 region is CASSMGQHNYGYTF. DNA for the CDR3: TGTGCCAGCAGTATGGGACAGCATAACTATGGCTACACCTTC.

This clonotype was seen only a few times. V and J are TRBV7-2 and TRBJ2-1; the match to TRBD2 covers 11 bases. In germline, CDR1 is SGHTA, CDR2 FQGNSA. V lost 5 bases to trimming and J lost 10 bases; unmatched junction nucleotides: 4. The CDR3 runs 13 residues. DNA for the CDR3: TGTGCCAGCAGCCACCGGACTAGCGGGGAGCAGTTCTTC. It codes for CASSHRTSGEQFF.

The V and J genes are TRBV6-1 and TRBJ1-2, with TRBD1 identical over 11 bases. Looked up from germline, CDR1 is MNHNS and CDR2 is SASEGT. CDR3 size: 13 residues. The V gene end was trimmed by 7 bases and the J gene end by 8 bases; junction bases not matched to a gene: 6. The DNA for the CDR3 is TGTGCCAGCACCATAGGGACAGGGGGGGGCTACACCTTC. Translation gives CASTIGTGGGYTF.

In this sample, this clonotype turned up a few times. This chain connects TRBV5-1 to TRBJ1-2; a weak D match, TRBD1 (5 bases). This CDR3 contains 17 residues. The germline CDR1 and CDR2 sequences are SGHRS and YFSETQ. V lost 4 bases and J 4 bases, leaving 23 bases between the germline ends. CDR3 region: CASSPGTPKSFGYGYTF. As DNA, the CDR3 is TGCGCCAGCAGCCCCGGGACCCCTAAGAGCTTTGGCTATGGCTACACCTTC. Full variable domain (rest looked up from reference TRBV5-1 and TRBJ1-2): KAGVTQTPRYLIKTRGQQVTLSCSPISGHRSVSWYQQTPGQGLQFLFEYFSETQRNKGNFPGRFSGRQFSNSRSEMNVSTLELGDSALYLCASSPGTPKSFGYGYTFGSGTRLTVV.

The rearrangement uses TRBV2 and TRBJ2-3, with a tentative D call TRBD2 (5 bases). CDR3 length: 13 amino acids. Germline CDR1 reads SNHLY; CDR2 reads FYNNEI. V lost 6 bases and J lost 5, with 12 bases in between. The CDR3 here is CASRSGNGDTQYF. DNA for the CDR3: TGTGCCAGCAGGTCGGGAAACGGAGATACGCAGTATTTT.

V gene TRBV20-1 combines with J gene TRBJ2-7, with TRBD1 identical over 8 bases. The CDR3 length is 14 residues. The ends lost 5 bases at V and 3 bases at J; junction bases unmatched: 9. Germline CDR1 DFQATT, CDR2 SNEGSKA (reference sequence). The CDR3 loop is CSAAFEDRGYEQYF. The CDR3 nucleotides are TGCAGTGCTGCCTTTGAAGACAGGGGCTACGAGCAGTACTTC.

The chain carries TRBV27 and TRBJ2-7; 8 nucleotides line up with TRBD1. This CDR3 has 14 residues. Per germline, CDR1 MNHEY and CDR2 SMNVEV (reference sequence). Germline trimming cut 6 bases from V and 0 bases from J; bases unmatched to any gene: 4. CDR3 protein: CASRRQGFSYEQYF. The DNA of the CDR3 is TGTGCCAGCAGACGACAGGGGTTCTCCTACGAGCAGTACTTC.